A selection of T cell receptor beta chains follows, all from one sample in a study of identical twins. TCRdb re-called the 5' RACE reads with MiXCR, one entry per CDR3 protein. Here the sample spans 250,000 or so distinct CDR3 sequences, around 8.8% being singletons. These data also featured in a second study, about yellow fever vaccine responses in identical twins.

The sequenced sample was CD8+ T cells sorted from blood. These receptors all come from a woman aged 18-35 years in good health. CDR3s leave out the opening cysteine and the closing phenylalanine or tryptophan. Clone size is shown for a subset of rows, as once, few, many or a class of expanded clone.

J gene: TRBJ2-5; clone size: many; V gene: TRBV28; CDR3 protein: ASRGLNPALEETQY
J gene: TRBJ2-2; clone size: -; V gene: TRBV12-3/TRBV12-4; CDR3 protein: ASSQGQGATDTGELF
J gene: TRBJ2-5; clone size: -; V gene: TRBV29-1; CDR3 protein: SAYGTEHGSEETQY
J gene: TRBJ2-5; clone size: -; V gene: TRBV7-3; CDR3 protein: ASKLAGGSETQY
J gene: TRBJ2-7; clone size: few; V gene: TRBV18; CDR3 protein: ASSPELSSYEQY
J gene: TRBJ2-7; clone size: -; V gene: TRBV28; CDR3 protein: ASRWQGTSYEQY
J gene: TRBJ1-1; clone size: -; V gene: TRBV11-2; CDR3 protein: ASSWRQLNTEAF
J gene: TRBJ2-2; clone size: many; V gene: TRBV6-4; CDR3 protein: ASSDSLGSGELF
J gene: TRBJ2-3; clone size: -; V gene: TRBV15; CDR3 protein: ATSRYLPSTDTQY
J gene: TRBJ2-5; clone size: many; V gene: TRBV5-6; CDR3 protein: ASSLEKETQY
J gene: TRBJ2-1; clone size: few; V gene: TRBV4-2; CDR3 protein: ASSQVPTGHSYNEQF
J gene: TRBJ2-6; clone size: -; V gene: TRBV11-2; CDR3 protein: ASSRPGTGPSGANVLT
J gene: TRBJ2-1; clone size: few; V gene: TRBV5-5; CDR3 protein: ASSLSLGPNEQF
J gene: TRBJ2-2; clone size: few; V gene: TRBV27; CDR3 protein: ASSFQRGGPELF
J gene: TRBJ2-3; clone size: -; V gene: TRBV6-1; CDR3 protein: ASPLKHGQAAAADTQY
J gene: TRBJ2-5; clone size: few; V gene: TRBV7-3; CDR3 protein: ASSLIGGLAGVGETQY
J gene: TRBJ2-1; clone size: many; V gene: TRBV6-2/TRBV6-3; CDR3 protein: ASMDGWNEQF
J gene: TRBJ2-1; clone size: many; V gene: TRBV12-3/TRBV12-4; CDR3 protein: ASTPGSSYNEQF
J gene: TRBJ2-7; clone size: many; V gene: TRBV27; CDR3 protein: ASSLPFPGQGRHEQY
J gene: TRBJ2-2; clone size: -; V gene: TRBV4-1; CDR3 protein: ASSSVAGQGSGELF
J gene: TRBJ2-7; clone size: few; V gene: TRBV27; CDR3 protein: ASSLVGLAASYEQY
J gene: TRBJ2-1; clone size: few; V gene: TRBV11-2; CDR3 protein: ASSHGASGGYIYNEQF
J gene: TRBJ2-7; clone size: -; V gene: TRBV7-2; CDR3 protein: ASSIKPGLGRYEQY
J gene: TRBJ2-1; clone size: few; V gene: TRBV3-1; CDR3 protein: ASSQDWAGGEDNEQF
J gene: TRBJ1-5; clone size: -; V gene: TRBV28; CDR3 protein: ASRARFQDQPQH
J gene: TRBJ2-7; clone size: -; V gene: TRBV5-6; CDR3 protein: ASSPPVLYSEQY
J gene: TRBJ1-4; clone size: -; V gene: TRBV25-1; CDR3 protein: ARFRDRI
J gene: TRBJ2-2; clone size: many; V gene: TRBV29-1; CDR3 protein: SVQTSGIGLGTGELF
J gene: TRBJ1-1; clone size: many; V gene: TRBV5-1; CDR3 protein: ASSLVPGVNTEAF
J gene: TRBJ2-5; clone size: many; V gene: TRBV5-1; CDR3 protein: ASSPHTGLETQY
J gene: TRBJ1-1; clone size: many; V gene: TRBV7-2; CDR3 protein: ASSFGRTEAF
J gene: TRBJ1-4; clone size: -; V gene: TRBV6-5; CDR3 protein: ASSYRRETDEKLF
J gene: TRBJ2-4; clone size: few; V gene: TRBV10-3; CDR3 protein: AISGGYEGAKNIQY
J gene: TRBJ2-7; clone size: many; V gene: TRBV6-1; CDR3 protein: ASSDGLFYEQY
J gene: TRBJ2-1; clone size: many; V gene: TRBV7-2; CDR3 protein: ASSLPPTSGYYNEQF
J gene: TRBJ1-1; clone size: -; V gene: TRBV28; CDR3 protein: ASSSPATGMVSEAF
J gene: TRBJ1-2; clone size: -; V gene: TRBV7-3; CDR3 protein: ASSEGRGYGYT
J gene: TRBJ2-6; clone size: -; V gene: TRBV9; CDR3 protein: ASSGGASGANVLT
J gene: TRBJ2-1; clone size: -; V gene: TRBV29-1; CDR3 protein: SVEDALLAGVNEQF
J gene: TRBJ2-1; clone size: -; V gene: TRBV11-2; CDR3 protein: ASSTPASGLAVYNEQF
J gene: TRBJ2-7; clone size: many; V gene: TRBV7-9; CDR3 protein: ASSYPEGPQSYEQY
J gene: TRBJ2-6; clone size: -; V gene: TRBV4-3; CDR3 protein: ASSQDEGVGANVLT
J gene: TRBJ2-7; clone size: few; V gene: TRBV5-1; CDR3 protein: ASSLDTGPYEQY
J gene: TRBJ2-7; clone size: many; V gene: TRBV12-3/TRBV12-4; CDR3 protein: ASSLRPAEQY
J gene: TRBJ2-1; clone size: -; V gene: TRBV19; CDR3 protein: ASSVRDGGYNEQF
J gene: TRBJ2-1; clone size: few; V gene: TRBV4-2; CDR3 protein: ASSLYPGLAATGNEQF
J gene: TRBJ2-1; clone size: -; V gene: TRBV4-3; CDR3 protein: ASSQAPLAGDEQF
J gene: TRBJ2-4; clone size: few; V gene: TRBV7-9; CDR3 protein: ASSPRWAKEAKNIQY